This TCR beta chain derives from a study of blood T cell repertoires in COVID-19. Whole-study context: From T cells, B-cell-depleted T cells, or PBMCs came the material, which was cDNA or gDNA.

The V and J ends lost 4 bases and 2 bases, in that order; junction bases with no gene match: 1. Per the germline V gene, CDR1 is KGHSH and CDR2 is LQKENI. This CDR3 is built from 14 residues. Sequenced by immunoSEQ multiplex PCR; TCRdb stores in-frame clones only, minus some. This sample yields 250,000 to 400,000 clones, of which approximately 90% are seen a single time; under 2% belongs to the top ten. The TCR comes from a woman aged 25-40 years with COVID-19, enrolled during active disease. Sequencing used peripheral blood. The rearrangement links TRBV18 to TRBJ1-5, with 8 bases aligning to TRBD1. CDR3 DNA: TGTGCCAGCTCACAACAGGGGGGCAATCAGCCCCAGCATTTT. This encodes CASSQQGGNQPQHF. The whole variable domain, remainder taken from reference TRBV18 and TRBJ1-5, is NAGVMQNPRHLVRRRGQEARLRCSPMKGHSHVYWYRQLPEEGLKFMVYLQKENIIDESGMPKERFSAEFPKEGPSILRIQQVVRGDSAAYFCASSQQGGNQPQHFGDGTRLSIL.